This TCR beta chain originates from a study of neurological immune-mediated disorders. V dropped 5 bases and J dropped 2 bases, with 15 bases sitting between them. The CDR3 has 15 amino acids. Documented time point: longitudinal time-point 2. TCRdb reanalysed the 5' RACE reads using MiXCR and keeps one entry per CDR3 protein. Here the sample spans 65,000 to 85,000 distinct CDR3 sequences, over 4.5% being singletons. In its sample, this clonotype was seen many times. The specimen was PBMCs. The receptor was isolated from a woman between 55 and 75 years old with multiple sclerosis. The chain has TRBV12-3 or TRBV12-4 and TRBJ1-1; D perhaps matches TRBD1 (6 bases). CDR3 sequence reads: CASSRTGHGNTEAFF. The DNA of the CDR3 is TGTGCCAGCAGTCGAACAGGGCACGGAAACACTGAAGCTTTCTTT.